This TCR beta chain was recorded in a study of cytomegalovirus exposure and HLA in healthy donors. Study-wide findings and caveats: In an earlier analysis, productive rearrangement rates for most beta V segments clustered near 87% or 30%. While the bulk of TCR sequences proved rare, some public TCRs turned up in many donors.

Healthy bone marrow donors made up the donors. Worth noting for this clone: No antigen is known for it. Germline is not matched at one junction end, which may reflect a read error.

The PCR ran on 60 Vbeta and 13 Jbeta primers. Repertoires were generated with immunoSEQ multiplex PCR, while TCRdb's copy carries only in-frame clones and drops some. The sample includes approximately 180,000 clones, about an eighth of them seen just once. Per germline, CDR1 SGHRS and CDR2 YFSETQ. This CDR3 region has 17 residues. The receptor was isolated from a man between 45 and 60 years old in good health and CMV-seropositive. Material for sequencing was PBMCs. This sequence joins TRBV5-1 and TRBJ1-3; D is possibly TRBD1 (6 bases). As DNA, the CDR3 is TGCGCCAGCAGCCCTGCGACAGGAGCTAGCTCTGGAAACAACATATATTTT. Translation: CASSPATGASSGNNIYF.